Sequencing of this T cell receptor (beta chain) was carried out in a study of T-cell memory formation after mild COVID-19. Study-wide results and limits: Clones which contracted sat mainly in CM and EM if CD4+, and in EMRA if CD8+.

There are a few counts of this clonotype. Its antigen is undetermined. This CDR3 spans 16 amino acids. CDR1 and CDR2 from the germline V gene are MGHRA and YSYEKL. V lost 4 bases to trimming and J lost 0 bases, with 12 bases between them. TCRdb re-derived calls from the 5' RACE reads in MiXCR, one entry per CDR3 protein. The sample lists around 200,000 distinct CDR3 sequences; 15% to 20% were seen once. The J gene is TRBJ1-4, the V gene TRBV4-1, with D uncertain. The sequenced sample consisted of PBMCs or a T cell subset sorted from them (not recorded which). The sequence derives from an adult woman who had mild COVID-19 (a few samples of this study predate the infection). Cell type and time point are not known. The CDR3: CASSRALQATNEKLFF. In nucleotides, the CDR3 is TGCGCCAGCAGCCGAGCTTTACAAGCAACTAATGAAAAACTGTTTTTT.